Listed below are T cell receptor beta chains from one sample, sequenced in a study of T cells in narcolepsy. Clones were read by immunoSEQ multiplex PCR, and TCRdb kept only the in-frame ones, dropping some. The data show 28,000 or so clones, with around nine tenths seen just once and 1.1% held by the top ten. Sequenced material: CD45RA- memory CD4+ T cells from PBMCs. All receptors derive from a human donor with narcolepsy. The CDR3 runs from the conserved cysteine through the conserved F or W. The D gene is left open where the match is weak. Not every row has a clone size; where given, it reads once, few, many or a size class.

size: NA; J: TRBJ1-4; V: TRBV2; D: TRBD1; DNA: TGTGCCAGCAGTGACGGTTTGACAGGGGAAAAACTGTTTTTT; CDR3: CASSDGLTGEKLFF
size: NA; J: TRBJ2-5; V: TRBV18; D: TRBD1; DNA: TGTGCCAGCTCACCAGCACGCCCAGGGGGAATACAAGAGACCCAGTACTTC; CDR3: CASSPARPGGIQETQYF
size: few; J: TRBJ2-2; V: TRBV5-1; D: NA; DNA: TGCGCCAGCAGCTTTGTGCTGCAGGGAAGTGGGGAGCTGTTTTTT; CDR3: CASSFVLQGSGELFF
size: NA; J: TRBJ2-6; V: TRBV2; D: NA; DNA: TGTGCCAGCAGCCTCGACAGCAGCTCTGGGGCCAACGTCCTGACTTTC; CDR3: CASSLDSSSGANVLTF
size: NA; J: TRBJ2-3; V: TRBV2; D: NA; DNA: TGTGCCAGCAGTGGGGGCGGTCAGGGAACAGATACGCAGTATTTT; CDR3: CASSGGGQGTDTQYF
size: NA; J: TRBJ1-1; V: TRBV20-1; D: NA; DNA: TGCAGTGCTAGAAAGGGCGGTGAAGCTTTCTTT; CDR3: CSARKGGEAFF
size: once; J: TRBJ2-1; V: TRBV6-5; D: NA; DNA: TGTGCCAGCAGCCAACCGGGGGCCTGGGATGAGCAGTTCTTC; CDR3: CASSQPGAWDEQFF
size: NA; J: TRBJ2-1; V: TRBV4-2; D: NA; DNA: TGTGCCAGCAGCCAAGATCTTGCCTCCGGGGGCCGGAGTGTGTTCTTC; CDR3: CASSQDLASGGRSVFF
size: NA; J: TRBJ1-2; V: TRBV10-3; D: NA; DNA: TGTGCCATCAGCAGGACAGAGGGTGGCTACACCTTC; CDR3: CAISRTEGGYTF
size: NA; J: TRBJ2-7; V: TRBV19; D: TRBD1; DNA: TGTGCCAGTACCTTGGGAACCGGACAGGGCTACGAGCAGTACTTC; CDR3: CASTLGTGQGYEQYF
size: NA; J: TRBJ1-1; V: TRBV10-2; D: TRBD1; DNA: TGCGCCAGCTGGGACAGGGACGCTGAAGCTTTCTTT; CDR3: CASWDRDAEAFF
size: once; J: TRBJ1-6; V: TRBV9; D: TRBD1; DNA: TGTGCCAGCAGCGTAGTATCGGGACAGAGTAATTCACCCCTCCACTTT; CDR3: CASSVVSGQSNSPLHF
size: NA; J: TRBJ2-1; V: TRBV4-1; D: TRBD2; DNA: TGCGCCAGCAGCCCAGCCGGGGGGATTGAGCAGTTCTTC; CDR3: CASSPAGGIEQFF
size: NA; J: TRBJ2-1; V: TRBV2; D: NA; DNA: TGTGCCAGCAGTGAAGGTATGGTAAGGGGCTACAACAATGAGCAGTTCTTC; CDR3: CASSEGMVRGYNNEQFF
size: once; J: TRBJ1-2; V: TRBV5-4; D: NA; DNA: TGTGCCAGCAGCTTGCCCCGCGGGGGTTCGGGCTATGGCTACACCTTC; CDR3: CASSLPRGGSGYGYTF
size: few; J: TRBJ2-7; V: TRBV7-9; D: TRBD2; DNA: TGTGCCAGCAGCGGACTAGCGGGACAAGGGTACGAGCAGTACTTC; CDR3: CASSGLAGQGYEQYF
size: NA; J: TRBJ1-2; V: TRBV5-4; D: NA; DNA: TGTGCCAGCAGATCCGACAGGTATAACTATGGCTACACCTTC; CDR3: CASRSDRYNYGYTF
size: once; J: TRBJ2-1; V: TRBV5-5; D: TRBD1; DNA: TGTGCCAGCAGCCCGGGGGACAGGTACAATGAGCAGTTCTTC; CDR3: CASSPGDRYNEQFF
size: NA; J: TRBJ2-3; V: TRBV7-9; D: TRBD2; DNA: TGTGCCAGCAGGAGGGGGCTAGCGGGGTCAGGCGTAGGCACAGATACGCAGTATTTT; CDR3: CASRRGLAGSGVGTDTQYF
size: NA; J: TRBJ1-2; V: TRBV19; D: NA; DNA: TGTGCCAGTAGTATAATCTCGACTTATGGCTACACCTTC; CDR3: CASSIISTYGYTF
size: NA; J: TRBJ2-2; V: TRBV28; D: NA; DNA: TGTGCCAGCAAGGGTGCACAGGGAGGCACCGGGGAGCTGTTTTTT; CDR3: CASKGAQGGTGELFF
size: NA; J: TRBJ1-1; V: TRBV9; D: NA; DNA: TGTGCCAGCAGCGTCGGGGGGCAGACTGAAGCTTTCTTT; CDR3: CASSVGGQTEAFF
size: NA; J: TRBJ2-1; V: TRBV7-8; D: TRBD2; DNA: TGTGCCAGCAGCCGGCGGGGGGGTGCTTACAATGAGCAGTTCTTC; CDR3: CASSRRGGAYNEQFF
size: once; J: TRBJ1-4; V: TRBV28; D: NA; DNA: TGTGCCAGCAGTTTTTGGAGCGGCGCAACTAATGAAAAACTGTTTTTT; CDR3: CASSFWSGATNEKLFF
size: NA; J: TRBJ1-1; V: TRBV7-9; D: NA; DNA: TGTGCCAGCAGCTTAGAAGGGACGGGCACTGAAGCTTTCTTT; CDR3: CASSLEGTGTEAFF
size: once; J: TRBJ2-1; V: TRBV28; D: TRBD1; DNA: TGTGCCAGCAATGGGGACAGCCTTTCCTACAATGAGCAGTTCTTC; CDR3: CASNGDSLSYNEQFF
size: NA; J: TRBJ2-4; V: TRBV28; D: NA; DNA: TGTGCCAGCAGTTTCTCTGACAGACTCCTAGCCAAAAACATTCAGTACTTC; CDR3: CASSFSDRLLAKNIQYF
size: NA; J: TRBJ2-7; V: TRBV18; D: NA; DNA: TGTGCCAGCTCACAAAATGCAGGGCAAGGGAACGAGCAGTACTTC; CDR3: CASSQNAGQGNEQYF
size: NA; J: TRBJ1-2; V: TRBV27; D: NA; DNA: TGTGCCAGCAGTGCGATGCCGGGCTTTAACTATGGCTACACCTTC; CDR3: CASSAMPGFNYGYTF
size: NA; J: TRBJ2-5; V: TRBV7-8; D: NA; DNA: TGTGCCAGCAGCCCGTCTTTGGGAGAGACCCAGTACTTC; CDR3: CASSPSLGETQYF
size: NA; J: TRBJ2-1; V: TRBV5-1; D: TRBD1; DNA: TGCGCCAGCAGCTTAGGGACAGGGTCCTCCTCCTACAATGAGCAGTTCTTC; CDR3: CASSLGTGSSSYNEQFF
size: NA; J: TRBJ2-7; V: TRBV15; D: TRBD1; DNA: TGTGCCACCAGCAGACAGGGGGCGAACTACGAGCAGTACTTC; CDR3: CATSRQGANYEQYF
size: NA; J: TRBJ2-5; V: TRBV2; D: TRBD1; DNA: TGTGCCAGCAGTGATCAGACAGGGAAAGAGACCCAGTACTTC; CDR3: CASSDQTGKETQYF
size: NA; J: TRBJ2-5; V: TRBV7-6; D: TRBD2; DNA: TGTGCCAGCAGCTTCTTCGGACTAGAGTTAGAGACCCAGTACTTC; CDR3: CASSFFGLELETQYF
size: NA; J: TRBJ2-2; V: TRBV9; D: NA; DNA: TGTGCCAGCAGCGTAGCATTAGCGAACACCGGGGAGCTGTTTTTT; CDR3: CASSVALANTGELFF
size: NA; J: TRBJ1-1; V: TRBV4-1; D: NA; DNA: TGCGCCAGCAGCAGACTTTGGGAGGCAAAGCAGAACACTGAAGCTTTCTTT; CDR3: CASSRLWEAKQNTEAFF
size: NA; J: TRBJ2-1; V: TRBV5-6; D: TRBD1; DNA: TGTGCCAGCAGCTTCAGGGGCACAGGGGGTAATGAGCAGTTCTTC; CDR3: CASSFRGTGGNEQFF
size: NA; J: TRBJ2-1; V: TRBV5-4; D: TRBD2; DNA: TGTGCCAGCAGCTTGGCCGGGGGGGGCTCCTACAATGAGCAGTTCTTC; CDR3: CASSLAGGGSYNEQFF
size: NA; J: TRBJ1-3; V: TRBV19; D: NA; DNA: TGTGCCAGTAGTAAGGATCGGGGTCGATATTTGGCCTCTGGAAACACCATATATTTT; CDR3: CASSKDRGRYLASGNTIYF
size: NA; J: TRBJ1-3; V: TRBV5-6; D: NA; DNA: TGTGCCAGCAGCTTGGAATTTAACTCTGGAAACACCATATATTTT; CDR3: CASSLEFNSGNTIYF
size: few; J: TRBJ2-2; V: TRBV6-6; D: NA; DNA: TGTGCAAAAAACCAACCTTACCACACCGGGGAGCTGTTTTTT; CDR3: CAKNQPYHTGELFF
size: NA; J: TRBJ2-1; V: TRBV7-2; D: NA; DNA: TGTGCCAGCAGCGTTGGGACAACTTACAATGAGCAGTTCTTC; CDR3: CASSVGTTYNEQFF
size: NA; J: TRBJ2-3; V: TRBV27; D: NA; DNA: TGTGCCAGCAGTTTAACCGTCGGGACTAGCACAGATACGCAGTATTTT; CDR3: CASSLTVGTSTDTQYF
size: NA; J: TRBJ1-4; V: TRBV9; D: NA; DNA: TGTGCCAGCAGCCTCGGAGAAAAACTGTTTTTT; CDR3: CASSLGEKLFF
size: NA; J: TRBJ1-5; V: TRBV7-9; D: NA; DNA: TGTGCCAGCAGCCCAAGGGACGATAGCAATCAGCCCCAGCATTTT; CDR3: CASSPRDDSNQPQHF
size: NA; J: TRBJ2-5; V: TRBV18; D: TRBD1; DNA: TGTGCCAGCTCACCACTTACAGGGGGGACCGAAGAGACCCAGTACTTC; CDR3: CASSPLTGGTEETQYF
size: NA; J: TRBJ2-5; V: TRBV6-5; D: TRBD1; DNA: TGTGCCAGCACCTCGGACAGGGCAGGGGGAGAGACCCAGTACTTC; CDR3: CASTSDRAGGETQYF
size: NA; J: TRBJ1-6; V: TRBV19; D: NA; DNA: TGTGCCAGTAGTATTAGAGGGCTCGGAGGGGGATCACCCCTCCACTTT; CDR3: CASSIRGLGGGSPLHF
size: NA; J: TRBJ2-1; V: TRBV5-1; D: TRBD2; DNA: TGCGCCAGCAGCACTGGGAGCGGGGGGTGGAATGAGCAGTTCTTC; CDR3: CASSTGSGGWNEQFF
size: NA; J: TRBJ2-4; V: TRBV6-1; D: NA; DNA: TGTGCCAGCAGACTCGACACAACCAAAAACATTCAGTACTTC; CDR3: CASRLDTTKNIQYF